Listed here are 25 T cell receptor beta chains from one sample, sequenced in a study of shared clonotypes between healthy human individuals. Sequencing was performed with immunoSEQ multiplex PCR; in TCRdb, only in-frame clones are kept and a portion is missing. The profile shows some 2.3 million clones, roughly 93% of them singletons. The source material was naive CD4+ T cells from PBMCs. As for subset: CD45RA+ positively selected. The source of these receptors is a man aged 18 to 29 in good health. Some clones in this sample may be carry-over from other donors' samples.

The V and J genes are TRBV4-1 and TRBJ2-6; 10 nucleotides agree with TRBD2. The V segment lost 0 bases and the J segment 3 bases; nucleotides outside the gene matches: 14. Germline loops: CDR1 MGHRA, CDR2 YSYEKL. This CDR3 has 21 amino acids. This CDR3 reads CASSQEGSSGRAGFGANVLTF. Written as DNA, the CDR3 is TGCGCCAGCAGCCAAGAGGGGTCGAGCGGGAGGGCCGGTTTTGGGGCCAACGTCCTGACTTTC.

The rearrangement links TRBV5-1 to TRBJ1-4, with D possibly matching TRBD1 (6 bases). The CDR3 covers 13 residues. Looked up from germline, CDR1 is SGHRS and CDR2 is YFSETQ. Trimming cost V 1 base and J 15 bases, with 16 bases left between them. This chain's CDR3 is CASSLYDGQSLFF. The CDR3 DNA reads TGCGCCAGCAGCTTGTACGACGGACAGTCGTTGTTTTTT.

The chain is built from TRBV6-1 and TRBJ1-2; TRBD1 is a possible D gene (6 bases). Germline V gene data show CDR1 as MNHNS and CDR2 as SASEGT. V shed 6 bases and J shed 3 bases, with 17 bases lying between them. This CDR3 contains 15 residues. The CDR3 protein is CASRMGGGGYYGYTF. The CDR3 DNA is TGTGCCAGCAGGATGGGCGGAGGGGGGTACTATGGCTACACCTTC.

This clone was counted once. CDR3 sequence (DNA): TGTGCCAGCAGCTTGCCCTTAAGGGGAGCTGAAAACATTCAGTACTTC. Amino acids: CASSLPLRGAENIQYF. The chain uses TRBV5-6 and TRBJ2-4; D assignment may be TRBD1 or TRBD2 (5 bases each). This CDR3 has 16 residues. CDR1 SGHDT and CDR2 YYEEEE come from the germline V gene. V was pared by 1 base and J by 5 bases, with 16 bases between.

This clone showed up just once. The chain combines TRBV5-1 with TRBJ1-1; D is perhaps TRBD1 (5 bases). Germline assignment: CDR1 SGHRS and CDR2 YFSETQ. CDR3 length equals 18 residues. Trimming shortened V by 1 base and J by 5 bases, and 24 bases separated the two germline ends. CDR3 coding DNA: TGCGCCAGCAGCTTGATGGGGGTGGGCAGGGCAAGGCGGACTGAAGCTTTCTTT. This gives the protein CASSLMGVGRARRTEAFF.

The CDR3 coding sequence is TGTGCCAGCAACTCCCTAGGGGGTGGGGTTGGCCACGAGCAGTACTTC. It yields the protein CASNSLGGGVGHEQYF. The chain carries TRBV7-9 and TRBJ2-7; TRBD1 might be the D (6 bases). Germline assignment: CDR1 SEHNR and CDR2 FQNEAQ (reference sequence). This CDR3 has 16 residues. V shed 7 bases and J shed 5 bases, with 24 bases lying between them.

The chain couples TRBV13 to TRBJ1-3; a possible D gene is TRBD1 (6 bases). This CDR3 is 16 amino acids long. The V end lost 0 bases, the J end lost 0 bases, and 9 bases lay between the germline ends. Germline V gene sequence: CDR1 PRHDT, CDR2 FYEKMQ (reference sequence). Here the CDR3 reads CASSLGGGGSGNTIYF. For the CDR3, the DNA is TGTGCCAGCAGCTTAGGCGGAGGGGGCTCTGGAAACACCATATATTTT.

The CDR3 loop is CASSLLFSRAGAIDTQYF. Written as DNA, the CDR3 is TGTGCCAGCAGCTTGTTGTTCTCCCGGGCGGGAGCGATAGATACGCAGTATTTT. This sequence joins TRBV7-2 and TRBJ2-3; 7 bases align to TRBD2. V was pared by 3 bases and J by 5 bases, with 17 bases of the junction left unmatched. The length of the CDR3 is 18 residues. Germline lookup yields CDR1 SGHTA and CDR2 FQGNSA.

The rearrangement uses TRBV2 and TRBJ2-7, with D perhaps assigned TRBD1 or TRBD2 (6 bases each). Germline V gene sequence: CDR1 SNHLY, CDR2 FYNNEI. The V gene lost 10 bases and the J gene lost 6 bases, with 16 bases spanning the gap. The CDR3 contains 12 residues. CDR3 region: CATEGVQLEQYF. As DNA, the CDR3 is TGTGCCACGGAGGGGGTTCAGCTCGAGCAGTACTTC.

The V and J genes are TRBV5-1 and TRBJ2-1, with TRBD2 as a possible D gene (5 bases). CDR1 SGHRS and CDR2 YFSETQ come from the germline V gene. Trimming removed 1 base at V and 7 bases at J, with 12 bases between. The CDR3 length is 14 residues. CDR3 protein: CASSLRAGTNEQFF. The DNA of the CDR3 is TGCGCCAGCAGCTTGAGGGCGGGTACGAATGAGCAGTTCTTC.

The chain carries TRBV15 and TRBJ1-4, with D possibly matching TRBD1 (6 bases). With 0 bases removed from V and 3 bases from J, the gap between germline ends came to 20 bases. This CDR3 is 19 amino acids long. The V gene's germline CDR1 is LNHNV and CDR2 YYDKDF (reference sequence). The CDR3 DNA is TGTGCCACCAGCAGAGATAGGACGGGGGCGGGGAGGTCTAATGAAAAACTGTTTTTT. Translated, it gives CATSRDRTGAGRSNEKLFF.

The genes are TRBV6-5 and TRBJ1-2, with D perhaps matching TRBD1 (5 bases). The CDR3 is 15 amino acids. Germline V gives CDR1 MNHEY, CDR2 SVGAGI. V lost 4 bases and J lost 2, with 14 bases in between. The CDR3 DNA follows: TGTGCCAGCAGTTTTTGGGACGGCCTGAACTATGGCTACACCTTC. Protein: CASSFWDGLNYGYTF.

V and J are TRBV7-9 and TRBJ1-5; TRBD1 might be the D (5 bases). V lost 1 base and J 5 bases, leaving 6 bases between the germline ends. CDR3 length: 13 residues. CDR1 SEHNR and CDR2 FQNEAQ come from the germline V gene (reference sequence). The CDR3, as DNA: TGTGCCAGCAGCTTAGGGGGCCATCAGCCCCAGCATTTT. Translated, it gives CASSLGGHQPQHF.

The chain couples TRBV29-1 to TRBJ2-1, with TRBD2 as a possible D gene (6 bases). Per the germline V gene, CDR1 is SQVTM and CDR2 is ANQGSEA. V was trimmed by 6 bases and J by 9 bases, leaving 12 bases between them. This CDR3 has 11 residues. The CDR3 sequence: CSVVTSSEQFF. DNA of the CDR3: TGCAGCGTCGTGACTAGTTCTGAGCAGTTCTTC.

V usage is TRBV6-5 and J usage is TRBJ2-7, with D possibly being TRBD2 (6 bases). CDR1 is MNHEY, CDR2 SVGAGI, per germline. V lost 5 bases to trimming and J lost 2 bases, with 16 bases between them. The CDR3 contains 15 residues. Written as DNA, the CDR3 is TGTGCCAGCAGTAACGGGGGTTATGAACCCTACGAGCAGTACTTC. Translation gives CASSNGGYEPYEQYF.

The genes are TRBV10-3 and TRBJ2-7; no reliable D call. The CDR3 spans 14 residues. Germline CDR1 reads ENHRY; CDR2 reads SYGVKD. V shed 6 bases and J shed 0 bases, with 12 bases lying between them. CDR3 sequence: CAISRQVSSYEQYF. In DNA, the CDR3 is TGTGCCATCAGCCGACAAGTTAGCTCCTACGAGCAGTACTTC.

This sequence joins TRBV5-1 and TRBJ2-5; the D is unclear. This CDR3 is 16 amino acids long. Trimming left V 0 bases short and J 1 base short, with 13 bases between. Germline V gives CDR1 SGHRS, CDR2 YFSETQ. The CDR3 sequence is CASSLDRPRTQETQYF. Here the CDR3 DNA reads TGCGCCAGCAGCTTGGACCGTCCCCGAACCCAAGAGACCCAGTACTTC. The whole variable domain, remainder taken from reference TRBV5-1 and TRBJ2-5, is KAGVTQTPRYLIKTRGQQVTLSCSPISGHRSVSWYQQTPGQGLQFLFEYFSETQRNKGNFPGRFSGRQFSNSRSEMNVSTLELGDSALYLCASSLDRPRTQETQYFGPGTRLLVL.

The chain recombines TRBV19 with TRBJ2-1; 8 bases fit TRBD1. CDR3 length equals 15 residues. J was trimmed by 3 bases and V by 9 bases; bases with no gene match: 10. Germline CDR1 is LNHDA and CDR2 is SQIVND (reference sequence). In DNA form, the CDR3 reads TGTGCCAGCGGACAGGGACAAAGAGTCTACAATGAGCAGTTCTTC. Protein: CASGQGQRVYNEQFF.

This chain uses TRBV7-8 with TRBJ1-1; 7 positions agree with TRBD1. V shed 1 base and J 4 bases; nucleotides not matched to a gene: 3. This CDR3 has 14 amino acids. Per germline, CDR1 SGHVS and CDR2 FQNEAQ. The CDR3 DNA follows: TGTGCCAGCAGCTTAGTACAGGGGAGCACTGAAGCTTTCTTT. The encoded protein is CASSLVQGSTEAFF.

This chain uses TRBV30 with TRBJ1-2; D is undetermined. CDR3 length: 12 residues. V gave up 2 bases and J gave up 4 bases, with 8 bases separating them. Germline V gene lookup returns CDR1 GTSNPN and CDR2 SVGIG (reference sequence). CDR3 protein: CAWSWRSYGYTF. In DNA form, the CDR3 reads TGTGCCTGGAGTTGGAGGAGCTATGGCTACACCTTC.

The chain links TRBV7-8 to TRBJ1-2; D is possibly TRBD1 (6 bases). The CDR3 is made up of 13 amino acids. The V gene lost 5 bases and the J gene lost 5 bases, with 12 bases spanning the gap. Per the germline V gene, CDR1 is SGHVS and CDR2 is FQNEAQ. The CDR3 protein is CASSQEGEYGYTF. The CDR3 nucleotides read TGTGCCAGCAGCCAAGAGGGGGAATATGGCTACACCTTC.

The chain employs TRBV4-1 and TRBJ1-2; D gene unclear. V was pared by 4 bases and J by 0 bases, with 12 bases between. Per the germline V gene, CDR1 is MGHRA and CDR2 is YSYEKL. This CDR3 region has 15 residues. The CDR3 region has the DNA TGCGCCAGCAGCCGATTGGGAGGGTCTAACTATGGCTACACCTTC. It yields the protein CASSRLGGSNYGYTF.

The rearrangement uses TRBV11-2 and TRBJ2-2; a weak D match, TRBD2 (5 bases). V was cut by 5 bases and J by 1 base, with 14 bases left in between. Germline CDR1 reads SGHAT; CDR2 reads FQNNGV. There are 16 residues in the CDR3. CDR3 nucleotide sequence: TGTGCCAGCAGCCGGTCGGGAAGGCGGAACACCGGGGAGCTGTTTTTT. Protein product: CASSRSGRRNTGELFF.

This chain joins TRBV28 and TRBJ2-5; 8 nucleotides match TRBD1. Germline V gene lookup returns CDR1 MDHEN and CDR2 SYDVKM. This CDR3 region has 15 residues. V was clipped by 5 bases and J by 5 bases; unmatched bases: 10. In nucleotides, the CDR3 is TGTGCCAGCAGTCCCGCAGGGGGCCTCGGGGAGACCCAGTACTTC. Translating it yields CASSPAGGLGETQYF. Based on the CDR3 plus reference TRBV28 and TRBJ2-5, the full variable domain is DVKVTQSSRYLVKRTGEKVFLECVQDMDHENMFWYRQDPGLGLRLIYFSYDVKMKEKGDIPEGYSVSREKKERFSLILESASTNQTSMYLCASSPAGGLGETQYFGPGTRLLVL.

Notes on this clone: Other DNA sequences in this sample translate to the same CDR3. CDR3 in DNA: TGCGCCAGCAGCTTGGGTACAGCGACCTACGAGCAGTACTTC. This gives the protein CASSLGTATYEQYF. V usage is TRBV5-1 and J usage is TRBJ2-7; D is ambiguous. The germline gives CDR1 SGHRS, CDR2 YFSETQ. The CDR3 totals 14 residues. Deletions cut 0 bases from V and 2 bases from J, with 9 bases between.